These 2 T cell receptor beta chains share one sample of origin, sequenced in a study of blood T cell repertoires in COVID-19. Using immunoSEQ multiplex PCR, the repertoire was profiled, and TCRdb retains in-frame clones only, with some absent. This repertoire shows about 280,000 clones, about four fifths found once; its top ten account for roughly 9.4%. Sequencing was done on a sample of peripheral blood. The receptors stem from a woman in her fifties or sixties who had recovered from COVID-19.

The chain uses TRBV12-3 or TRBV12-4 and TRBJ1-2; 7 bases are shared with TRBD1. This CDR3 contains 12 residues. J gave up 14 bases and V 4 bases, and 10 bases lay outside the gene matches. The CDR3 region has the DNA TGTGCCAGCAGTTCAGGTCCGGGACAGCGGACCTTC. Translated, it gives CASSSGPGQRTF.

The chain's CDR3 is CASSSREGQTPRQAFF. Written as DNA, the CDR3 is TGTGCCAGCAGCTCCCGGGAGGGACAAACTCCGCGCCAAGCTTTCTTT. J is TRBJ1-1 and V is TRBV7-2, with D perhaps TRBD1 (6 bases). Germline V gene data show CDR1 as SGHTA and CDR2 as FQGNSA. The length of the CDR3 is 16 residues. V was shortened by 4 bases and J by 9 bases, with 24 bases between the two germline ends.